This TCR beta chain was obtained from a study of blood T cell repertoires in COVID-19. Study-level background: COVID-19 samples, acute and convalescent, were from the United States, Italy and Spain. Nucleic acid was either cDNA or gDNA, and it came from T cells, B-cell-depleted T cells, or PBMCs.

In the source study's methods: Amplification of reference gene primers was used by the study to estimate nucleated cell counts. The protocol was immunoSEQ multiplex PCR, while the TCRdb copy is restricted to in-frame clones and leaves out a portion. That table supplies the V and J calls and clone size; D and trimming were determined from the DNA. The sample lists about 99,000 clones, 79% occurring once. Trimming removed 2 bases at V and 6 bases at J, with 15 bases between. From germline, CDR1 is SGDLS and CDR2 YYNGEE. The CDR3 contains 15 residues. The V gene is TRBV9, the J gene TRBJ2-1, with unresolved D. Sequenced sample: peripheral blood. The clonotype was recovered from a woman of 80 years or more with active or convalescent COVID-19. CDR3 sequence reads: CASSVLQAPGNEQFF. Written as DNA, the CDR3 is TGTGCCAGCAGCGTTTTGCAAGCCCCAGGCAATGAGCAGTTCTTC.